This T cell receptor beta chain stems from a study of T cell responses to AZD1222 COVID-19 vaccine. V lost 5 bases and J lost 5; bases outside the gene matches: 8. CDR3 length: 15 amino acids. Germline assignment: CDR1 SNHLY and CDR2 FYNNEI. This clone was observed a single time. Using immunoSEQ multiplex PCR, the repertoire was profiled, and TCRdb retains in-frame clones only, with some absent. The sample has more than 150,000 clones, 80% to 90% seen once. This clonotype was sampled from an adult who had recovered from COVID-19. This chain connects TRBV2 to TRBJ2-2; 7 positions match TRBD1. This material consisted of peripheral blood, taken after recovery from COVID-19. CDR3 sequence (DNA): TGTGCCAGCAGTTTAAAGACAGGGCGGACCGGGGAGCTGTTTTTT. This codes for CASSLKTGRTGELFF.